This note documents a single TCR beta chain sequence. Antigen: not known. Germline V CDR1 and CDR2: LNHDA, SQIVND (reference sequence). V shed 4 bases, J shed 3 bases, and the junction held 7 bases outside the gene matches. The CDR3 contains 15 residues. The data belong to a study of cytotoxic CD8 clonotypes in ibrutinib-treated CLL. General study points: Public clonotypes, rarely seen, contracted or held steady on treatment. Elevated clonality accompanied ibrutinib response, with a return toward baseline values at progression. The study sampled sustained-remission and progressing patients at different times.

TCRdb's table, derived via immunoSEQ multiplex PCR, lists solely in-frame clones and lacks some. The table shows over 25,000 clones, with approximately 62% occurring only once. The sequence derives from a human donor with chronic lymphocytic leukemia. The V and J genes are TRBV19 and TRBJ1-1; the match to TRBD1 covers 8 bases. This sample comprised PBMCs, obtained before ibrutinib treatment. Written as DNA, the CDR3 is TGTGCCAGTAGTACGAGACAGGGGCCGGACACTGAAGCTTTCTTT. Encoded protein: CASSTRQGPDTEAFF.